This T cell receptor beta chain was captured by sequencing in a study of T cell changes during pregnancy in multiple sclerosis. Sequenced by immunoSEQ multiplex PCR; TCRdb stores in-frame clones only, minus some. Of about 29,000 clones in the sample, about 89% were seen once. The sequencing here drew on CD8+ T cells from peripheral blood mononuclear cells, taken after pregnancy. The TCR sequence derives from a female donor with multiple sclerosis, enrolled in a pregnancy study.

CDR3 in amino acids: CASSQGVGARETQYF. In DNA, the CDR3 is TGTGCCAGCAGTCAGGGGGTAGGGGCGCGGGAGACCCAGTACTTC. This chain uses TRBV6-5 with TRBJ2-5; 7 bases fit TRBD1. V dropped 5 bases and J dropped 5; count of bases not matched to a gene: 11. The CDR3 totals 15 residues. Germline CDR1 MNHEY, CDR2 SVGAGI.